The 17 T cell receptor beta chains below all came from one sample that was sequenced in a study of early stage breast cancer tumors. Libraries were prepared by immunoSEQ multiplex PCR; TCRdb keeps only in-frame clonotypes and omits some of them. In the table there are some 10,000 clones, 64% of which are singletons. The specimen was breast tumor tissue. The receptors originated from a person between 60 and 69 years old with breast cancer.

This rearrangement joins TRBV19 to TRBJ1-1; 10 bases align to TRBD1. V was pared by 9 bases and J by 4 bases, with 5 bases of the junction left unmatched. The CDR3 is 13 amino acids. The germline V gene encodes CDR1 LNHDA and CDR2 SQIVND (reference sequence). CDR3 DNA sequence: TGTGCCAGCGACAGGGGGCAGGGCACTGAAGCTTTCTTT. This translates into CASDRGQGTEAFF.

This CDR3 is CASSDSTGDNSPLHF. The DNA for the CDR3 is TGTGCCAGCAGTGACTCGACAGGGGATAATTCACCCCTCCACTTT. This chain joins TRBV6-4 and TRBJ1-6; 8 bases are shared with TRBD1. CDR3 length equals 15 residues. CDR1 and CDR2 from the germline V gene are MRHNA and SNTAGT. V shed 0 bases, J shed 5 bases, and the junction held 0 bases outside the gene matches.

The CDR3 sequence is CASSQPSGGSGNTIYF. DNA for the CDR3: TGCGCCAGCAGTCAGCCATCCGGGGGCTCTGGAAACACCATATATTTT. V usage is TRBV23-1 and J usage is TRBJ1-3, with D tentatively TRBD1 (5 bases). TRBV23-1 belongs to the ORF category, with a function that is uncertain. This CDR3 has 16 amino acids. Between the trimmed V and J ends, which lost 3 bases and 0 bases, there was a span of 12 bases.

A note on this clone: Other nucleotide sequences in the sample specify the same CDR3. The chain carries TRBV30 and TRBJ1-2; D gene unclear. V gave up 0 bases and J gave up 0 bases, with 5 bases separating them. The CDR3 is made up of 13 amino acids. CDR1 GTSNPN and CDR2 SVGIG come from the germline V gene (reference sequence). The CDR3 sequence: CAWSVQANYGYTF. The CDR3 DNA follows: TGTGCCTGGAGTGTGCAGGCTAACTATGGCTACACCTTC.

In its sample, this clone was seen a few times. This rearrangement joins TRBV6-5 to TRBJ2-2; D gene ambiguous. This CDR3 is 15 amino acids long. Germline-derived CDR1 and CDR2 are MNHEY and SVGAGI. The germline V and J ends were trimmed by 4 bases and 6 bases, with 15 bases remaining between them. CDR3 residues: CASSSRPSGAGELFF. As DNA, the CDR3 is TGTGCCAGCAGTTCCCGCCCTAGTGGGGCCGGGGAGCTGTTTTTT.

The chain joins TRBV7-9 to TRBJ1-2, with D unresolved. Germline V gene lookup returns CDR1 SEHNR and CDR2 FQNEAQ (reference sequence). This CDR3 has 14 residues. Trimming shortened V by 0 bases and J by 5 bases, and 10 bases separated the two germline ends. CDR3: CASSLAGNKYGYTF. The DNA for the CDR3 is TGTGCCAGCAGCTTAGCAGGGAATAAATATGGCTACACCTTC.

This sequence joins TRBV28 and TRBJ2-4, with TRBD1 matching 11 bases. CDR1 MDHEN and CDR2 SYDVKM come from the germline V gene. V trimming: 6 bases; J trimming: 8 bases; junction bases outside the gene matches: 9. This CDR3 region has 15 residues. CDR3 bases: TGTGCCAGCAGGCGCGCCGGGACAGGGGGACACATTCAGTACTTC. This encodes CASRRAGTGGHIQYF. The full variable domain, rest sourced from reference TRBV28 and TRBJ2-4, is DVKVTQSSRYLVKRTGEKVFLECVQDMDHENMFWYRQDPGLGLRLIYFSYDVKMKEKGDIPEGYSVSREKKERFSLILESASTNQTSMYLCASRRAGTGGHIQYFGAGTRLSVL.

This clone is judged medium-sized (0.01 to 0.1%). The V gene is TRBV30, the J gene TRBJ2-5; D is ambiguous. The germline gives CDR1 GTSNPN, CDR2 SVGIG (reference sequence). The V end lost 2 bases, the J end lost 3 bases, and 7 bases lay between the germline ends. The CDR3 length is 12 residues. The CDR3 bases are TGTGCCTGGAGTTACACTGAAGAGACCCAGTACTTC. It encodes CAWSYTEETQYF.

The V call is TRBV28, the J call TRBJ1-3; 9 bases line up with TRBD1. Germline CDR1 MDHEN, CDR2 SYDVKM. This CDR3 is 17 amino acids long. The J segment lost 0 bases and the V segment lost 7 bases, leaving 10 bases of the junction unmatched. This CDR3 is CASKRGGQGASGNTIYF. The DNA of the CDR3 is TGTGCCAGCAAACGGGGGGGACAGGGAGCCTCTGGAAACACCATATATTTT.

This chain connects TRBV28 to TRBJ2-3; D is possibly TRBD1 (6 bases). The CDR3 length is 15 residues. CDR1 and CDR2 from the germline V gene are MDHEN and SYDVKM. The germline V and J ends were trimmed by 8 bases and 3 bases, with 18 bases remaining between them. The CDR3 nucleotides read TGTGCCAGCGCTCAACCGGGACATCTAACAGATACGCAGTATTTT. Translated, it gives CASAQPGHLTDTQYF.

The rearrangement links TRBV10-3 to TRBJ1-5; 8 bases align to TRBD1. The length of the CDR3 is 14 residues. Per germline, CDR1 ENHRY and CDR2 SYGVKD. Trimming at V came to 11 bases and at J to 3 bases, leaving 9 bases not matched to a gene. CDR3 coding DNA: TGTGCCGCCGAACCGGACAGGGACAATCAGCCCCAGCATTTT. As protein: CAAEPDRDNQPQHF.

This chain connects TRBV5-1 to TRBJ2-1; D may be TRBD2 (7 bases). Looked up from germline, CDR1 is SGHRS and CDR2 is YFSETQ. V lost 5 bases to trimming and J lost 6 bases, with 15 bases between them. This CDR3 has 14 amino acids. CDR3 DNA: TGCGCCAGCAGGAGAGGGGGGGTTGGCAATGAGCAGTTCTTC. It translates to CASRRGGVGNEQFF.

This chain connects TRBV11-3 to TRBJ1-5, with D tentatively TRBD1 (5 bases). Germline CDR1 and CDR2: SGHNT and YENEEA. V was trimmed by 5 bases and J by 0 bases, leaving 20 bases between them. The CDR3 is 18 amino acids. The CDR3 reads CASSRQPQNIYSNQPQHF. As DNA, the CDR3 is TGTGCCAGCAGCCGACAGCCACAAAACATTTATAGCAATCAGCCCCAGCATTTT.

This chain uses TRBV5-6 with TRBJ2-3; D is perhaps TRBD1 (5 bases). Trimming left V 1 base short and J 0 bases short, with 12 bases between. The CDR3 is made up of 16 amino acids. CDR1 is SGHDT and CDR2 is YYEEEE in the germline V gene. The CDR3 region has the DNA TGTGCCAGCAGCTTGAAATGGCAGGGTAGCACAGATACGCAGTATTTT. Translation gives CASSLKWQGSTDTQYF.

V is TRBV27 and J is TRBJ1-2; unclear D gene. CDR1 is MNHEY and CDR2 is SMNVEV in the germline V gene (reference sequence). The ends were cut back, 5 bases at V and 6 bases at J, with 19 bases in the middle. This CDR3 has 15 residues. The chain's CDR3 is CASSLQSHDGNGYTF. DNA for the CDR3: TGTGCCAGCAGTCTCCAATCACACGACGGGAATGGCTACACCTTC.

CDR3 in amino acids: CAIASTDTQYF. The CDR3 DNA reads as TGTGCCATCGCTAGCACAGATACGCAGTATTTT. This chain uses TRBV10-3 with TRBJ2-3; no clear D gene. The V and J ends lost 8 bases and 0 bases respectively, with 3 bases between them. The CDR3 extends over 11 amino acids. CDR1 and CDR2 (germline): ENHRY, SYGVKD.

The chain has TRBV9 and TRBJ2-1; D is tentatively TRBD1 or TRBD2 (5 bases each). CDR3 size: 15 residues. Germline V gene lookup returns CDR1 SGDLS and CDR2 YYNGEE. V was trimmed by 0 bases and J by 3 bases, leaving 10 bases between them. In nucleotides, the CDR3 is TGTGCCAGCAGCGTAGAAGGGACGGACTACAATGAGCAGTTCTTC. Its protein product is CASSVEGTDYNEQFF. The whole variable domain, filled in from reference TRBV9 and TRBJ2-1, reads DSGVTQTPKHLITATGQRVTLRCSPRSGDLSVYWYQQSLDQGLQFLIQYYNGEERAKGNILERFSAQQFPDLHSELNLSSLELGDSALYFCASSVEGTDYNEQFFGPGTRLTVL.